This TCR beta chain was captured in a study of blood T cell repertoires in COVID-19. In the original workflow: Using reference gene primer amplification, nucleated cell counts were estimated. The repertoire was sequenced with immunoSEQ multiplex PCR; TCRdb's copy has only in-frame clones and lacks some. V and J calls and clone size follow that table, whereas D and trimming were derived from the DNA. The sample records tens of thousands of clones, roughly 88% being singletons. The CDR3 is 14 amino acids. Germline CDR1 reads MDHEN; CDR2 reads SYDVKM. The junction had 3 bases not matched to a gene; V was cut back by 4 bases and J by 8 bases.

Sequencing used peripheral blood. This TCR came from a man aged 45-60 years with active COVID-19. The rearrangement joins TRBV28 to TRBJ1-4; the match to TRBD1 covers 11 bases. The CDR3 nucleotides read TGTGCCAGCAGTTGGGGACAGGGGGACGAAAAACTGTTTTTT. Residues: CASSWGQGDEKLFF.